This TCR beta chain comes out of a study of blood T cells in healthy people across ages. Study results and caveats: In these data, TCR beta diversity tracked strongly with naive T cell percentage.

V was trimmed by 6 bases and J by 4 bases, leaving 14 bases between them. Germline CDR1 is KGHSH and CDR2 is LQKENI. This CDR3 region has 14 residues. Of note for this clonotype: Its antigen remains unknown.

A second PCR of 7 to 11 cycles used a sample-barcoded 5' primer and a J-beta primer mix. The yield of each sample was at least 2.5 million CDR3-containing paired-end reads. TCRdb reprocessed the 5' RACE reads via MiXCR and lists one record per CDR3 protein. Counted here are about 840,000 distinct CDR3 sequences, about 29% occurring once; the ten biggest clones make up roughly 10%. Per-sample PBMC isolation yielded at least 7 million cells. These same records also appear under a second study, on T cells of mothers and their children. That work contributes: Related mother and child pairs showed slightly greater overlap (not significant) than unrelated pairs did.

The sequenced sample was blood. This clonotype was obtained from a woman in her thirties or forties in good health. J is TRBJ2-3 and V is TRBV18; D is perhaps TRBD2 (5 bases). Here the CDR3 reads CASSSGVTPDTQYF. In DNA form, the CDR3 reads TGTGCCAGCTCCAGCGGAGTTACTCCAGATACGCAGTATTTT.